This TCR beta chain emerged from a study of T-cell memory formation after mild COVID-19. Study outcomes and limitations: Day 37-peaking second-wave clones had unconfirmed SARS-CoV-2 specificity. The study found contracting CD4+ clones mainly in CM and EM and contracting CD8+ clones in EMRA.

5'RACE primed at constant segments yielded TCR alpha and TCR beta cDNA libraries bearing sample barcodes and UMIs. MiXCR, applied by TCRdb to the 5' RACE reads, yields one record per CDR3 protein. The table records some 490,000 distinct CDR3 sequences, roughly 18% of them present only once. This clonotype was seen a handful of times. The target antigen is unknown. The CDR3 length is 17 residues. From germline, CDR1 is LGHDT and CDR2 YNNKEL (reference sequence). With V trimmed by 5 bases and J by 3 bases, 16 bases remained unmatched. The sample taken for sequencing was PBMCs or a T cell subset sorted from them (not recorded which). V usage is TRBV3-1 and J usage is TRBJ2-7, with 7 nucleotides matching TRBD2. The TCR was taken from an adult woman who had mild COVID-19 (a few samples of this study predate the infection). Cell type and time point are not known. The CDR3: CASSSAWGGERGYEQYF. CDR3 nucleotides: TGTGCCAGCAGCTCGGCGTGGGGGGGTGAAAGGGGCTACGAGCAGTACTTC.